This T cell receptor (beta chain) appears in the sequencing data of a study of blood T cell repertoires in COVID-19. For the study at large: Sites in the United States, Italy and Spain provided acute and convalescent COVID-19 samples. The analysed material was cDNA or gDNA that came from T cells, B-cell-depleted T cells, or PBMCs.

As processed by the authors: Scientists estimated how many nucleated cells there were by amplifying reference gene primers. Method: immunoSEQ multiplex PCR; TCRdb's copy keeps in-frame clones and lacks some. V and J calls and clone size are copied from that table; D and trimming were computed from the DNA. The table lists about 180,000 clones, about 91% of them singletons. The CDR3 has 12 amino acids. The germline V gene encodes CDR1 MDHEN and CDR2 SYDVKM. Losses at the gene ends were 6 bases for V and 10 bases for J; bases not matched to a gene: 4. This clone was found once. The clonotype originates from a woman between 50 and 59 years old with acute or convalescent COVID-19. Source material: peripheral blood. The chain uses TRBV28 and TRBJ1-1; 11 nucleotides match TRBD1. The CDR3 region is CASRGQGDRAFF. For the CDR3, the DNA is TGTGCCAGCAGGGGACAGGGGGATCGAGCTTTCTTT.